This TCR beta chain was captured by sequencing in a study of cytomegalovirus exposure and HLA in healthy donors. Germline loops: CDR1 SEHNR, CDR2 FQNEAQ (reference sequence). The J segment lost 4 bases and the V segment lost 5 bases, leaving 8 bases of the junction unmatched. CDR3 size: 15 residues. When sampled, the donors appeared nominally healthy, though they likely had unrecorded immune exposures. Researchers ran the PCR with 60 Vbeta and 13 Jbeta primers. Using immunoSEQ multiplex PCR, the repertoire was profiled, and TCRdb retains in-frame clones only, with some absent. Its listing shows around 50,000 clones.

Sequencing was done on a sample of PBMCs. The receptor comes from a woman in her forties or fifties in good health and CMV-seropositive. The rearrangement joins TRBV7-9 to TRBJ2-5, with 9 bases fitting TRBD1. The CDR3 nucleotides are TGTGCCAGCAGCCCGGGACAGGGATTCCCAGAGACCCAGTACTTC. Protein product: CASSPGQGFPETQYF.